Below, one T cell receptor (beta chain) is given with its context. There is no known antigen for this receptor. No much larger clone is present one base from it, and per-base qualities are unavailable. This entry belongs to a study of blood T cell repertoires in COVID-19 (dated by TCRdb to 2020 to 2021). Regarding the study in general: Samples from collaborators originated in the United States, Italy and Spain and spanned both the acute and convalescent phases of COVID-19. The material from the prospective study consisted of cDNA or gDNA derived from T cells, B-cell-depleted T cells, or PBMCs. Where HLA class I and class II types were available, the types were taken from metadata supplied by the sample provider, not from assay-based typing. Subjects who had been exposed to COVID-19, were actively infected with it, or had recovered from it provided the deeply sampled blood TCRbeta repertoires that made up the dataset. Sample metadata almost always included a de-identified subject ID, COVID-19 status, age in years and sex. Samples came from the ongoing ImmuneRACE study (first 160 participants) plus 1,254 subjects from 6 global collaborators. The repertoires were released in a freely available public database meant as a resource for research on the immune response to SARS-CoV-2. Study-level results and caveats: How much clinical and demographic metadata was included differed by source and by participant, and the metadata was provided uncurated.

TCRbeta CDR3 regions were amplified from genomic DNA using the immunoSEQ Assay, a bias-controlled multiplex PCR. The paper's processing steps were these. The number of nucleated cells in each sample was estimated by amplification of reference gene primers within the assay. Sequence reads were collapsed and filtered to measure the absolute abundance of every unique TCRbeta CDR3 rearrangement. For each sample, productive Simpson clonality was calculated by taking the square root of Simpson's diversity index across productive rearrangements. TCRdb stores this immuneACCESS table with in-frame sequences only. Part of the clones is absent; in the studies checked, under half of the shortfall reflects unresolved V genes, and no reason is known for the rest. V and J calls and clone size follow that table, whereas D and trimming were derived from the DNA. For this sample the table gives under 170,000 clones, of which roughly 85% were detected only once. In total, the top ten clones hold roughly 3% of the sample.

The CDR3 spans 17 residues, from the cysteine through the phenylalanine. Only the CDR3 part of the read is kept: 51 bases, read in frame from the first base. Relative to germline, V is missing 6 bases and J is missing 4 bases, with 15 bases of the junction outside any gene match. In the germline V gene, CDR1 corresponds to MNHEY and CDR2 to SVGEGT. Collaborating institutions collected whole blood in K2EDTA tubes following their own protocols. Collaborator samples were shipped for TCRbeta analysis as frozen whole blood, isolated PBMCs, or DNA extracted from either sample type. The chain is assembled from TRBV6-2 or TRBV6-3 and TRBJ2-1; TRBD1 matches 7 bases in the middle. The sequence was collected from a man in his sixties or seventies with acute or convalescent COVID-19. The sample consisted of peripheral blood. The nucleotide sequence reads as follows: TGTGCCAGCAGCCGACCTGCCGGACAGGAGAAGTACAATGAGCAGTTCTTC. Its translation is CASSRPAGQEKYNEQFF.